This is a list of T cell receptor beta chains from one sample in a study of beta chain features in type 1 diabetes. Sequencing used immunoSEQ multiplex PCR; TCRdb keeps in-frame clones, though not all of them. The table has about 470,000 clones, over 25% seen once. Sequenced input: naive CD4+ T cells from blood. Every receptor here comes from a man between 18 and 35 years old in good health. CDR3s include the opening cysteine and the closing phenylalanine or tryptophan. The D gene is left open where the match is weak. Clone size, where shown, is once, few, many, or a class for clones that have expanded.

D	V	J	size	CDR3	DNA
NA	TRBV29-1	TRBJ2-4	NA	CSVSGLAKNIQYF	TGCAGCGTCTCCGGGCTAGCCAAAAACATTCAGTACTTC
NA	TRBV29-1	TRBJ2-7	few	CSVPGDTVYEQYF	TGCAGCGTCCCTGGGGACACGGTCTACGAGCAGTACTTC
TRBD2	TRBV4-1	TRBJ2-1	few	CASSQDRLAGGPRQFF	TGCGCCAGCAGCCAAGACCGTCTAGCGGGAGGGCCAAGGCAGTTCTTC
TRBD1	TRBV9	TRBJ1-2	NA	CASSTDRGDYGYTF	TGTGCCAGCAGCACGGACAGGGGAGATTATGGCTACACCTTC
NA	TRBV5-4	TRBJ2-2	few	CASSLAENTGELFF	TGTGCCAGCAGTTTAGCCGAAAACACCGGGGAGCTGTTTTTT
NA	TRBV28	TRBJ2-3	NA	CASSPSRIWGEASTDTQYF	TGTGCCAGCAGCCCCTCGCGGATCTGGGGGGAAGCTAGCACAGATACGCAGTATTTT
NA	TRBV29-1	TRBJ2-2	few	CSVEESAGHTGELFF	TGCAGCGTTGAAGAATCGGCAGGACACACCGGGGAGCTGTTTTTT
NA	TRBV7-9	TRBJ1-2	few	CASSLELRNYGYTF	TGTGCCAGCAGCTTAGAGCTCAGGAACTATGGCTACACCTTC
TRBD2	TRBV9	TRBJ2-1	NA	CASSVELAGKRNEQFF	TGTGCCAGCAGCGTAGAGCTAGCGGGAAAGCGTAATGAGCAGTTCTTC
NA	TRBV7-3	TRBJ1-1	few	CASSLTVVDSEAFF	TGTGCCAGCAGCTTAACCGTAGTAGACAGTGAAGCTTTCTTT
TRBD1	TRBV9	TRBJ2-1	few	CASSVGQGSHEQFF	TGTGCCAGCAGCGTCGGACAGGGTAGCCATGAGCAGTTCTTC
TRBD1	TRBV30	TRBJ2-3	NA	CAWSAHTGGATDTQYF	TGTGCCTGGAGTGCACATACAGGGGGCGCGACAGATACGCAGTATTTT
NA	TRBV29-1	TRBJ2-1	few	CSVIFSYNEQFF	TGCAGCGTCATATTCTCCTACAATGAGCAGTTCTTC
TRBD2	TRBV15	TRBJ2-5	NA	CATSRAEDASGVLRETQYF	TGTGCCACCAGCAGAGCCGAGGACGCTAGCGGAGTCCTGAGAGAGACCCAGTACTTC
NA	TRBV6-5	TRBJ2-3	few	CASGRDLGTDTQYF	TGTGCCAGCGGTAGGGACCTGGGGACAGATACGCAGTATTTT
TRBD2	TRBV5-4	TRBJ2-7	NA	CASSFGGGTHEQYF	TGTGCCAGCAGCTTCGGCGGGGGGACCCACGAGCAGTACTTC
NA	TRBV27	TRBJ2-1	NA	CASSLLGLSSYNEQFF	TGTGCCAGCAGTTTATTAGGGCTGAGCTCCTACAATGAGCAGTTCTTC
TRBD2	TRBV30	TRBJ2-1	few	CAWSSGRENYNEQFF	TGTGCCTGGAGTAGCGGGAGGGAGAACTACAATGAGCAGTTCTTC
NA	TRBV7-6	TRBJ2-5	NA	CASSLSSSETQYF	TGTGCCAGCAGCTTATCTTCTTCGGAGACCCAGTACTTC
TRBD1	TRBV5-6	TRBJ2-1	NA	CASSLRTGRTYNEQFF	TGTGCCAGCAGCCTGAGGACAGGGAGGACTTACAATGAGCAGTTCTTC
NA	TRBV5-1	TRBJ1-2	NA	CASSLEANYGYTF	TGCGCCAGCAGCTTGGAAGCTAACTATGGCTACACCTTC
NA	TRBV7-8	TRBJ2-2	NA	CASSSMTRRTGELFF	TGTGCCAGCAGCTCGATGACGAGGAGGACCGGGGAGCTGTTTTTT
NA	TRBV11-1	TRBJ2-1	NA	CASSLARATHGYNEQFF	TGTGCCAGCAGCTTAGCGCGGGCTACCCATGGATACAATGAGCAGTTCTTC
TRBD1	TRBV2	TRBJ2-7	NA	CASTDRGPEQYF	TGTGCCAGCACGGACAGGGGGCCCGAGCAGTACTTC
NA	TRBV29-1	TRBJ1-1	few	CSVVRQGNTEAFF	TGCAGCGTTGTAAGGCAGGGGAACACTGAAGCTTTCTTT
NA	TRBV10-3	TRBJ2-5	NA	CAISESGTQYF	TGTGCCATCAGTGAATCGGGGACCCAGTACTTC
TRBD2	TRBV6-5	TRBJ2-1	NA	CASSYWSGGPYNEQFF	TGTGCCAGCAGTTACTGGTCGGGAGGGCCCTACAATGAGCAGTTCTTC